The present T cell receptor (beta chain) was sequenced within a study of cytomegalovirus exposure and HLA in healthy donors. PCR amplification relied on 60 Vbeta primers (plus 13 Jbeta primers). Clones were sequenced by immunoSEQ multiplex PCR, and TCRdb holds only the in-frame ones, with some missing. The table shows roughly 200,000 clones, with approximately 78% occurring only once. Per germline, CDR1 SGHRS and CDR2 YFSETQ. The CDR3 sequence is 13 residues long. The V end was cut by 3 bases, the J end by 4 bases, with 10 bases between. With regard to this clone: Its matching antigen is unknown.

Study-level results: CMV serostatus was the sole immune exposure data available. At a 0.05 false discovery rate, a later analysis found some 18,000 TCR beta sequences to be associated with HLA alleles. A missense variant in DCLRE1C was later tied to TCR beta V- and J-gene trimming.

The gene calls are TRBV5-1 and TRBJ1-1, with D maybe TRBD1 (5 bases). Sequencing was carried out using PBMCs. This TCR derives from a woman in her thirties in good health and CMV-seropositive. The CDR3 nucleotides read TGCGCCAGCAGCTCCGAAAGGGGCACTGAAGCTTTCTTT. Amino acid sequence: CASSSERGTEAFF.